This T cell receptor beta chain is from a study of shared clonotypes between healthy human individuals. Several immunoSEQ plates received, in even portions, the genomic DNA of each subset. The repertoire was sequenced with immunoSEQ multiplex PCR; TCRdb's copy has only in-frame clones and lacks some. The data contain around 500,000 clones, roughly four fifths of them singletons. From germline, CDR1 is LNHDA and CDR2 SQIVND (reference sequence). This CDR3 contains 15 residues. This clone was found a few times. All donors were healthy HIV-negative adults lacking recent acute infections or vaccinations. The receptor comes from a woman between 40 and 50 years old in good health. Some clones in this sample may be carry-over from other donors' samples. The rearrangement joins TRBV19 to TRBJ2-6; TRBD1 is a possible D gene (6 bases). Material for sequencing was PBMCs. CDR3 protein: CASGTTYSGANVLTF. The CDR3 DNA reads TGTGCTTCCGGGACAACTTACTCTGGGGCCAACGTCCTGACTTTC.